The 19 T cell receptor beta chains presented below share a single source sample, sequenced in a study of T cell responses to AZD1222 COVID-19 vaccine. Here immunoSEQ multiplex PCR was the method, and the copy in TCRdb shows in-frame clones only, minus some. The sample yields about 93,000 clones, 80% to 90% seen once. This specimen was peripheral blood, taken on day 0 of AZD1222 vaccination. Receptors originate from an adult in good health.

The rearrangement uses TRBV19 and TRBJ2-7; D is unclear. Trimming removed 1 base from V and 1 base from J, with 23 bases in between. The CDR3 sequence is 19 residues long. Germline CDR1 LNHDA, CDR2 SQIVND (reference sequence). CDR3 sequence: CASSIARPSRRNLSYEQYF. The CDR3 nucleotides are TGTGCCAGTAGTATAGCCCGACCCTCGCGACGGAATTTATCCTACGAGCAGTACTTC.

This chain connects TRBV20-1 to TRBJ2-5; no firm D call. Trimming stripped 0 bases from V and 5 bases from J, with 4 bases between. In germline, CDR1 is DFQATT, CDR2 SNEGSKA (reference sequence). This CDR3 region has 11 residues. The CDR3 DNA is TGCAGTGCTAGAGATCTGGAGACCCAGTACTTC. Translation gives CSARDLETQYF.

This clone was observed once. The chain recombines TRBV5-1 with TRBJ2-1, with unresolved D. CDR3 length: 13 residues. CDR1 is SGHRS, CDR2 YFSETQ, per germline. The ends were cut back, 0 bases at V and 7 bases at J, with 8 bases in the middle. CDR3 bases: TGCGCCAGCAGCTTGGGCCAGGTTAATGAGCAGTTCTTC. Translation: CASSLGQVNEQFF. Drawing the rest from reference TRBV5-1 and TRBJ2-1, the complete variable domain is KAGVTQTPRYLIKTRGQQVTLSCSPISGHRSVSWYQQTPGQGLQFLFEYFSETQRNKGNFPGRFSGRQFSNSRSEMNVSTLELGDSALYLCASSLGQVNEQFFGPGTRLTVL.

This chain uses TRBV18 with TRBJ1-5; TRBD1 matches at 12 bases. This CDR3 has 19 residues. The germline V gene has CDR1 KGHSH and CDR2 LQKENI. V was clipped by 3 bases and J by 0 bases; unmatched bases: 9. CDR3 residues: CASSPGQGASLASNQPQHF. DNA for the CDR3: TGTGCCAGCTCACCGGGACAGGGGGCCAGCCTGGCTAGCAATCAGCCCCAGCATTTT.

V gene TRBV7-9 combines with J gene TRBJ2-1; 11 bases line up with TRBD2. The V gene end was trimmed by 6 bases and the J gene end by 5 bases; junction bases not matched to a gene: 9. The CDR3 has 16 amino acids. CDR1 and CDR2 from the germline V gene are SEHNR and FQNEAQ (reference sequence). The CDR3 DNA follows: TGTGCCAGCAGAACAGCGACTAGCGGGGTTAACAATGAGCAGTTCTTC. This gives the protein CASRTATSGVNNEQFF.

This clone was counted a single time. The rearrangement links TRBV29-1 to TRBJ1-4; D gene uncertain. The CDR3 runs 12 residues. Germline V lookup: CDR1 SQVTM, CDR2 ANQGSEA. Trimming stripped 3 bases from V and 6 bases from J, with 8 bases between. The CDR3 region is CSVDVGYEKLFF. Here the CDR3 DNA reads TGCAGCGTTGACGTTGGGTATGAAAAACTGTTTTTT. Supplemented by reference TRBV29-1 and TRBJ1-4, the full variable domain reads SAVISQKPSRDICQRGTSLTIQCQVDSQVTMMFWYRQQPGQSLTLIATANQGSEATYESGFVIDKFPISRPNLTFSTLTVSNMSPEDSSIYLCSVDVGYEKLFFGSGTQLSVL.

This chain joins TRBV14 and TRBJ2-2; 7 bases agree with TRBD2. J was trimmed by 4 bases and V by 4 bases; bases with no gene match: 9. Germline assignment: CDR1 SGHDN and CDR2 FVKESK. The CDR3 contains 16 residues. The CDR3 nucleotides are TGTGCCAGCAGCCCCCCCCCGGGACTACCCACCGGGGAGCTGTTTTTT. Translated: CASSPPPGLPTGELFF.

The chain couples TRBV30 to TRBJ1-4; D not resolved. The CDR3 totals 13 residues. The V gene's germline CDR1 is GTSNPN and CDR2 SVGIG (reference sequence). Between the trimmed V and J ends, which lost 5 bases and 0 bases, there was a span of 7 bases. CDR3 DNA sequence: TGTGCCTGGGGTTGGGCAACTAATGAAAAACTGTTTTTT. The encoded protein is CAWGWATNEKLFF.

The chain is built from TRBV5-5 and TRBJ1-1; possibly TRBD1 for D (6 bases). The CDR3 covers 15 residues. The germline CDR1 and CDR2 sequences are SGHKS and YYEKEE (reference sequence). V was trimmed by 3 bases and J by 1 base, leaving 13 bases between them. The CDR3 coding sequence is TGTGCCAGCAGCTCAGTTTCACAGGGGAACACTGAAGCTTTCTTT. This sequence encodes CASSSVSQGNTEAFF.

J is TRBJ1-5 and V is TRBV19; D gene uncertain. CDR1 is LNHDA, CDR2 SQIVND, per germline (reference sequence). Trimming pared 0 bases from V and 3 bases from J, leaving 9 bases between. This CDR3 has 15 residues. In DNA form, the CDR3 reads TGTGCCAGTAGTATAGATGGGATCCTCAATCAGCCCCAGCATTTT. This translates into CASSIDGILNQPQHF.

This clone was observed once. The rearrangement joins TRBV18 to TRBJ2-3; TRBD2 aligns across 8 bases. This CDR3 is 18 amino acids long. V lost 0 bases, J lost 5 bases, and 13 bases stayed unmatched. Germline assignment: CDR1 KGHSH and CDR2 LQKENI. In nucleotides, the CDR3 is TGTGCCAGCTCACCACCGCAGCCTAGCGGGCTATCCGGAGATACGCAGTATTTT. It translates to CASSPPQPSGLSGDTQYF.

The sample holds a few counts of this clone. V and J are TRBV2 and TRBJ2-2; the D is unclear. CDR1 is SNHLY, CDR2 FYNNEI, per germline. The CDR3 contains 13 residues. Trimming stripped 4 bases from V and 6 bases from J, with 9 bases between. As DNA, the CDR3 is TGTGCCAGCAGTGGGAAGGTCCCCGGGGAGCTGTTTTTT. It specifies CASSGKVPGELFF.

This rearrangement joins TRBV29-1 to TRBJ2-5, with TRBD1 matching 10 bases. The CDR3 totals 12 residues. Trimming took 7 bases from V and 4 from J; bases not matched to a gene: 3. Germline V lookup: CDR1 SQVTM, CDR2 ANQGSEA. This CDR3 reads CSARQGAETQYF. The CDR3 nucleotides read TGCAGCGCCAGACAGGGGGCAGAGACCCAGTACTTC.

The V gene is TRBV7-9, the J gene TRBJ2-5; D is possibly TRBD1 or TRBD2 (5 bases each). Looked up from germline, CDR1 is SEHNR and CDR2 is FQNEAQ (reference sequence). Deletions cut 6 bases from V and 5 bases from J, with 19 bases between. The CDR3 spans 15 residues. The chain's CDR3 is CASSPAVGETETQYF. CDR3 DNA sequence: TGTGCCAGCAGTCCCGCGGTGGGGGAGACTGAGACCCAGTACTTC.

In its sample, this clone was seen once. V and J are TRBV9 and TRBJ2-7; D not certain. V lost 1 base to trimming and J lost 3 bases, with 11 bases between them. The CDR3 covers 14 residues. Germline lookup yields CDR1 SGDLS and CDR2 YYNGEE. The CDR3 loop is CASSVLPLNYEQYF. DNA of the CDR3: TGTGCCAGCAGCGTACTGCCGCTAAACTACGAGCAGTACTTC.

V and J are TRBV12-5 and TRBJ2-2; TRBD2 aligns across 7 bases. Per germline, CDR1 LGHNT and CDR2 FRNRAP. The CDR3 runs to 17 residues. J was trimmed by 4 bases and V by 3 bases; bases with no gene match: 11. The CDR3 DNA reads TGTGCTAGTGGTTTCCACCCCGGACTAGACGGCACCGGGGAGCTGTTTTTT. Translation: CASGFHPGLDGTGELFF.

The chain joins TRBV7-9 to TRBJ2-7, with TRBD1 matching over 9 bases. V was pared by 5 bases and J by 12 bases, with 11 bases of the junction left unmatched. Germline CDR1 is SEHNR and CDR2 is FQNEAQ (reference sequence). The CDR3 is made up of 13 amino acids. The CDR3 region is CASSLNTGGASYF. The CDR3 DNA reads as TGTGCCAGCAGCCTAAACACAGGGGGCGCATCGTACTTC.

The CDR3 coding sequence is TGTGCCAGTAGTATAGGTGGGGGACTAGCGGACTCCAATGAGCAGTTCTTC. It yields the protein CASSIGGGLADSNEQFF. V and J are TRBV19 and TRBJ2-1; TRBD2 matches 11 bases. Germline V gene lookup returns CDR1 LNHDA and CDR2 SQIVND (reference sequence). The V and J ends lost 1 base and 6 bases, in that order; junction bases with no gene match: 8. This CDR3 contains 17 residues.

The rearrangement joins TRBV19 to TRBJ2-3, with D tentatively TRBD1 (6 bases). The germline V gene encodes CDR1 LNHDA and CDR2 SQIVND (reference sequence). V was trimmed by 3 bases and J by 2 bases, leaving 9 bases between them. This CDR3 is built from 14 residues. CDR3: CASSIRDTTDTQYF. CDR3 nucleotide sequence: TGTGCCAGTAGTATCCGGGACACCACAGATACGCAGTATTTT.